This T cell receptor (beta chain) was observed in a study of long-term antiretroviral therapy in people with HIV. Trimming cost V 10 bases and J 5 bases; bases outside gene matches: 14. Germline values: CDR1 ENHRY, CDR2 SYGVKD. The CDR3 contains 15 residues. Run at survey level, the immunoSEQ assay was version v3.0. The protocol was immunoSEQ multiplex PCR, while the TCRdb copy is restricted to in-frame clones and leaves out a portion. The data hold some 40,000 clones, with over 75% observed a single time. The source is a man younger than 35 with HIV. The specimen was unsorted PBMCs, collected 1.5 years after starting antiretroviral therapy. This chain joins TRBV10-3 and TRBJ2-3; 8 bases line up with TRBD1. The CDR3 nucleotides read TGTGCCACCAAGCTCATTTTGGACAGGGAAGATACGCAGTATTTT. Its protein product is CATKLILDREDTQYF.